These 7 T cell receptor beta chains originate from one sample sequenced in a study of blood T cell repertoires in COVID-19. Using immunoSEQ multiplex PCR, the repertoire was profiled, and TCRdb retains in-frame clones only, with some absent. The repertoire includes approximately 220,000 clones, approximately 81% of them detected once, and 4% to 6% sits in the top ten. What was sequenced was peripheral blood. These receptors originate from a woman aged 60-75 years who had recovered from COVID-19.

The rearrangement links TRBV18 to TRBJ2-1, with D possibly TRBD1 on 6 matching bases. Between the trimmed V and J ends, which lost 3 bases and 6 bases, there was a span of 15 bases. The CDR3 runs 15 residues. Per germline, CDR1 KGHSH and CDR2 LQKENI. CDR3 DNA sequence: TGTGCCAGCTCACCTCCCGGACAGCGAGGCAATGAGCAGTTCTTC. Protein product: CASSPPGQRGNEQFF.

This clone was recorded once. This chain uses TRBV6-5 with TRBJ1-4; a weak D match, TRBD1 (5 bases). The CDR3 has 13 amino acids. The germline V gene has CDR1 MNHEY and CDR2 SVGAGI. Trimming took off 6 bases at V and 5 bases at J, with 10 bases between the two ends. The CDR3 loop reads CASSGQLNEKLFF. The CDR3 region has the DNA TGTGCCAGCAGCGGACAACTCAATGAAAAACTGTTTTTT.

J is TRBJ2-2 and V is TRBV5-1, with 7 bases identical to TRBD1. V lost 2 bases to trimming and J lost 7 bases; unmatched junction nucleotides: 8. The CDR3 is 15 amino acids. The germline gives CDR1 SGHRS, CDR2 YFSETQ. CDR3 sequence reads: CASSFRDSKSGELFF. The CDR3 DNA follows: TGCGCCAGCAGCTTCCGGGACAGTAAGAGCGGGGAGCTGTTTTTT.

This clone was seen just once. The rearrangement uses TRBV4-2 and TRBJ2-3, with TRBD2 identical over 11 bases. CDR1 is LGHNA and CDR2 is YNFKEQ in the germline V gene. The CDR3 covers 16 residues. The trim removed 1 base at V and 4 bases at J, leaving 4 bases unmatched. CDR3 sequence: CASSQVELAGADTQYF. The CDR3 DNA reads TGTGCCAGCAGCCAAGTAGAACTAGCGGGGGCAGATACGCAGTATTTT.

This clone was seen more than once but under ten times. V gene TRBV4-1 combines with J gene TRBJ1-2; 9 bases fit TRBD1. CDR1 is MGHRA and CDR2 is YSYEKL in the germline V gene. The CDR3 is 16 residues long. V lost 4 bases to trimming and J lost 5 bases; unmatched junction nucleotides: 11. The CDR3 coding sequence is TGCGCCAGCAGCCCCGGACCGGCACAGGGGGCGTATGGCTACACCTTC. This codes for CASSPGPAQGAYGYTF.

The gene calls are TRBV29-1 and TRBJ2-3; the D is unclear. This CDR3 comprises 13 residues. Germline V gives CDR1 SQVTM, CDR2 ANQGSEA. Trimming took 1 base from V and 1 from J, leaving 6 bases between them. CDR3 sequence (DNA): TGCAGCGTTGAAGCTCGGGGCACAGATACGCAGTATTTT. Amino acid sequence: CSVEARGTDTQYF.

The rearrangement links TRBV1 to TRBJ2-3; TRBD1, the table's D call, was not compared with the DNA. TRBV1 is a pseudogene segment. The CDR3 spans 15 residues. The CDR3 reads CTSSQDSRGTDTQYF. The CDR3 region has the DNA TGCACCAGCAGCCAAGATTCCAGGGGCACAGATACGCAGTATTTT.